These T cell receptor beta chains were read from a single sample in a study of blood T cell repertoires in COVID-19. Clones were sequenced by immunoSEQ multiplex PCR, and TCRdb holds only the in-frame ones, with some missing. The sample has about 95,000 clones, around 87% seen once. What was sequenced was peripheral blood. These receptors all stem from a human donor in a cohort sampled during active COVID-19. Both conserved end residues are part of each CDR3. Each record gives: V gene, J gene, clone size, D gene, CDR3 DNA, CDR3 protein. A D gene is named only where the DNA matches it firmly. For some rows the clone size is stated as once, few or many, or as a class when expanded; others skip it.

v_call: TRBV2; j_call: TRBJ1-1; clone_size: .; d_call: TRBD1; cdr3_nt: TGTGCCAGCGGGCAGGGGGCCACTGAAGCTTTCTTT; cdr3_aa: CASGQGATEAFF
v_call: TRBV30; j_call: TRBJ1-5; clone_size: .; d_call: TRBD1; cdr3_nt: TGTGCCTGGAGTCGTTTTCTACAGGGGGCTAATCAGCCCCAGCATTTT; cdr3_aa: CAWSRFLQGANQPQHF
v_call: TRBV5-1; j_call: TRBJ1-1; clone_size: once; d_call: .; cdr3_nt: TGCGCCAGCAGCTTGGATCGATTTGGGAGCACTGAAGCTTTCTTT; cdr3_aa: CASSLDRFGSTEAFF
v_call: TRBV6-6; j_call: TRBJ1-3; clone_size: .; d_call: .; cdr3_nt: TGTGCCACCCTACAGGCCACTGGAAACACCATATATTTT; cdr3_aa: CATLQATGNTIYF
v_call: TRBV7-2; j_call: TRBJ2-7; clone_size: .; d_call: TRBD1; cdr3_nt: TGTGCCAGCAGCACCAGACAGGGCGAGCAGTACTTC; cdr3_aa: CASSTRQGEQYF
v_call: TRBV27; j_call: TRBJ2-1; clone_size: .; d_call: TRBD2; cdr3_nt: TGTGCCAGCCAGCAGCGCTATAGCGGGGGGACCAATGAGCAGTTCTTC; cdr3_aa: CASQQRYSGGTNEQFF
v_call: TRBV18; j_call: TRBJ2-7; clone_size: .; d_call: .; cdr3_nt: TGTGCCAGCTCACCCTCGGGTGGGTCCGAGCAGTACTTC; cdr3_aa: CASSPSGGSEQYF
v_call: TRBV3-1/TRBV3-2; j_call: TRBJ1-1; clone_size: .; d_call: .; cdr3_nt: TGTGCCAGCAGCCAAGGAGGAATGACTGAAGCTTTCTTT; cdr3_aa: CASSQGGMTEAFF
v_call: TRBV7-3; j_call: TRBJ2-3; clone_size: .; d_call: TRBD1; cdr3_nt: TGTGCCAGCAGCTTAATTGGACAGGGGGCTATCACAGATACGCAGTATTTT; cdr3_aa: CASSLIGQGAITDTQYF
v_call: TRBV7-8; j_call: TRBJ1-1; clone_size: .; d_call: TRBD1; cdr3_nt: TGTGCCAGCAGCTCTCGAGGGACAGGGAACACTGAAGCTTTCTTT; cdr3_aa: CASSSRGTGNTEAFF
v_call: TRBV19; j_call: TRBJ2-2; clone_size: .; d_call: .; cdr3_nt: TGTGCCAGTAGCCCAATCGGGCGGAAGCGGGCCACCGGGGAGCTGTTTTTT; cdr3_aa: CASSPIGRKRATGELFF
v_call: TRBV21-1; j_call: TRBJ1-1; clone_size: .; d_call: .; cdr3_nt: TGTGCCAGCAGCAAAAAAAGGGAGGGGATGAACACTGAAGCTTTCTTT; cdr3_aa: CASSKKREGMNTEAFF
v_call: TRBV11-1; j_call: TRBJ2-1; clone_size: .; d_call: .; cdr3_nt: TGTGCCAGCAGCCGTGGGAGGCTGGATGAGCAGTTCTTC; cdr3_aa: CASSRGRLDEQFF
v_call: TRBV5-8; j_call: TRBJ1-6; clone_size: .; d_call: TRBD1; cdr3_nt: TGTGCCAGCAGTTACCGGGACAGGGGAGGTTCACCCCTCCACTTT; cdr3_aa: CASSYRDRGGSPLHF